The TCR beta chain under discussion was sequenced for a study of technical replicates of blood from several donors (TCRdb year 2017). In the case of this clone: Its antigen specificity is not known. It has no much larger one-base neighbor in the sample; base qualities were not kept.

V ends up 4 bases short and J 10 bases short, with an unmatched junction base count of 10. Sequences MGHRA (CDR1) and YSYEKL (CDR2) are obtained from the germline V gene. Measured from the cysteine to the phenylalanine, the CDR3 is 15 residues long. Only the CDR3 region is kept as DNA, spanning 45 bases read in frame from base 1. The library was obtained by the immunoSEQ multiplex PCR assay. Imported from immuneACCESS, the table was reduced by TCRdb to in-frame sequences with V and J called. These copies leave out some clones; in studies compared against another copy, an unresolved V gene accounts for under half, and the cause of the remainder is not known. The sample records over 80,000 clones, 95% to 96% of which are singletons. The ten largest make up roughly 0.33% of the sample.

The V gene is TRBV4-1 and the J gene is TRBJ2-1, with 10 junctional bases fitting TRBD2. The sequenced material came from T cells isolated from PBMCs. The sequence came from a human donor in good health. CDR3 loop: CASSRGTSASGEQFF. The DNA sequence reads TGCGCCAGCAGCCGGGGGACTAGCGCTTCTGGGGAGCAGTTCTTC.